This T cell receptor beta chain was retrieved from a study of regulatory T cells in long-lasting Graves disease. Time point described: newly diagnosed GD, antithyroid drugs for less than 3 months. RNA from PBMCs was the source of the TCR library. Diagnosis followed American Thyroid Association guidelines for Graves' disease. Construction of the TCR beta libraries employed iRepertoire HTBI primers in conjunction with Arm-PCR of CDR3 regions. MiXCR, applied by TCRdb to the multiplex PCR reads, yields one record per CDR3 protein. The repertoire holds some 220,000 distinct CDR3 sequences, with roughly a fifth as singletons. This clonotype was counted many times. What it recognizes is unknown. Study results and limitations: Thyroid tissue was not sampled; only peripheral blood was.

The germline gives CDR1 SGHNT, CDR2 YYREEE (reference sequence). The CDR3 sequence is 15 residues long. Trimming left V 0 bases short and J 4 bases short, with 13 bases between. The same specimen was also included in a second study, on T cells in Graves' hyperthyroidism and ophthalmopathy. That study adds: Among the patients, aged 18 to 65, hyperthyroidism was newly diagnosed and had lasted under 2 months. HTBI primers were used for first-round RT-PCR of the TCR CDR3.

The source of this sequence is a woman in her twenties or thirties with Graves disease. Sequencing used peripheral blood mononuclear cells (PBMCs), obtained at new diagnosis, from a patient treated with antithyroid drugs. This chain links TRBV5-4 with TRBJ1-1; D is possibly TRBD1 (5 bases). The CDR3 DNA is TGTGCCAGCAGCTTGGTTGGGGGGGGTCGCACTGAAGCTTTCTTT. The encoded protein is CASSLVGGGRTEAFF.